This T cell receptor beta chain was documented in a study of T cell responses to AZD1222 COVID-19 vaccine. The ends lost 2 bases at V and 8 bases at J; junction bases unmatched: 10. Germline V gene sequence: CDR1 MGHRA, CDR2 YSYEKL. This CDR3 region has 15 residues. Sequencing used immunoSEQ multiplex PCR; TCRdb keeps in-frame clones, though not all of them. The table lists about 150,000 clones, 89% of them singletons. In regard to this clone: The antigen remains unidentified.

General study points: Repertoire sampling happened only post peak T cell response. Females outnumbered males among donors, who were mostly white British; clonal diversity was possibly underestimated. The reported proportion of spike-specific TCRs targeting unmutated variant regions was nearly half.

The chain is built from TRBV4-1 and TRBJ1-2; 8 nucleotides align to TRBD1. The clonotype originates from an adult in good health. The sample in question was peripheral blood, obtained on day 0 of AZD1222 vaccination. CDR3 DNA: TGCGCCAGCAGCCAACCGGACAGGGCCCGTGACGGCTACACCTTC. This translates into CASSQPDRARDGYTF.